A selection of T cell receptor beta chains follows, all from one sample in a study of blood T cells in healthy people across ages. MiXCR, applied by TCRdb to the 5' RACE reads, yields one record per CDR3 protein. This table has hundreds of thousands of distinct CDR3 sequences, approximately 29% appearing once. Sequencing was carried out using blood. The source is a woman at least 80 years old in good health. CDR3s include the opening cysteine and the closing phenylalanine or tryptophan. A D gene is named only where the DNA matches it firmly. The size entry is marked missing in some rows and otherwise reads once, few, many or a size class.

j_gene | abundance | v_gene | d_gene | CDR3aa | CDR3nt
TRBJ2-1 | . | TRBV24-1 | . | CATRDEREQFF | TGTGCCACCAGGGATGAGAGAGAGCAGTTCTTC
TRBJ1-6 | . | TRBV10-3 | . | CAITPDRSSPLHF | TGTGCCATCACCCCGGACAGAAGTTCACCCCTCCACTTT
TRBJ2-7 | many | TRBV7-2 | TRBD1 | CASSFTGDRVYEQYF | TGTGCCAGCAGTTTTACAGGGGACCGGGTGTACGAGCAGTACTTC
TRBJ2-3 | many | TRBV6-2/TRBV6-3 | . | CASSYPGRPSTDTQYF | TGTGCCAGCAGTTACCCGGGACGGCCTAGCACAGATACGCAGTATTTT
TRBJ2-7 | many | TRBV4-1 | . | CASSQDFPASYEQYF | TGCGCCAGCAGCCAAGATTTTCCAGCCTCCTACGAGCAGTACTTC
TRBJ2-7 | . | TRBV20-1 | TRBD2 | CSAVRQSPLLAAGAYEQYF | TGCAGTGCTGTAAGACAGTCCCCCCTACTAGCGGCTGGAGCCTACGAGCAGTACTTC
TRBJ1-2 | . | TRBV5-1 | . | CASTRNSNYGYTF | TGCGCCAGCACTCGGAATTCTAACTATGGCTACACCTTC
TRBJ2-7 | . | TRBV6-6 | . | CASGSTKGNEQYF | TGTGCCAGCGGGTCAACCAAAGGGAACGAGCAGTACTTC
TRBJ1-6 | . | TRBV5-6 | TRBD1 | CASSFTGGAYNSPLHF | TGTGCCAGCAGCTTTACAGGGGGCGCCTATAATTCACCCCTCCACTTT
TRBJ1-2 | . | TRBV7-2 | . | CASSPPGSYYGYTF | TGTGCCAGCAGCCCCCCGGGGAGTTACTATGGCTACACCTTC
TRBJ2-5 | . | TRBV29-1 | . | CSVVGGTPLETQYF | TGCAGCGTTGTTGGCGGGACCCCCTTAGAGACCCAGTACTTC
TRBJ1-1 | few | TRBV5-1 | . | CASSEGQITEAFF | TGCGCCAGCTCAGAGGGGCAGATCACTGAAGCTTTCTTT
TRBJ2-7 | . | TRBV11-2 | TRBD1 | CASSRRTGAGNEQYF | TGTGCCAGCAGCCGGAGGACAGGGGCTGGTAATGAGCAGTACTTC
TRBJ2-4 | many | TRBV5-1 | . | CASSLVGDDWDIQYF | TGCGCCAGCAGCTTGGTGGGGGACGATTGGGACATTCAGTACTTC
TRBJ2-1 | . | TRBV19 | . | CASSMRGGSHNEQFF | TGTGCCAGTAGTATGAGGGGGGGCTCACACAATGAGCAGTTCTTC
TRBJ2-2 | . | TRBV11-2 | . | CASKWNTGELFF | TGTGCCAGCAAGTGGAACACCGGGGAGCTGTTTTTT
TRBJ2-7 | . | TRBV6-5 | TRBD2 | CARSTSGGYNEQYF | TGTGCCAGAAGCACTAGCGGGGGATACAATGAGCAGTACTTC
TRBJ2-7 | many | TRBV5-6 | TRBD2 | CASSAGRPHYEQYF | TGTGCCAGCAGCGCCGGGAGGCCCCACTACGAGCAGTACTTC
TRBJ1-5 | once | TRBV20-1 | . | CSASPGTGNQPQHF | TGCAGTGCTTCCCCTGGGACCGGCAATCAGCCCCAGCATTTT
TRBJ2-5 | many | TRBV15 | . | CATSLGGRETQYF | TGTGCCACCAGCCTAGGGGGTAGGGAGACCCAGTACTTC
TRBJ1-6 | . | TRBV6-4 | TRBD1 | CASSDSTGGNSPLHF | TGTGCCAGCAGTGACTCGACAGGGGGCAATTCACCCCTCCACTTT
TRBJ2-5 | many | TRBV15 | . | CATSNLRGTRETQYF | TGTGCCACCAGTAACCTCCGGGGCACGAGGGAGACCCAGTACTTC
TRBJ1-2 | many | TRBV20-1 | . | CSARDLGRGYGYTF | TGCAGTGCTAGAGATCTGGGACGGGGCTATGGCTACACCTTC
TRBJ2-3 | many | TRBV5-4 | TRBD2 | CASSLAAGGRSDTQYF | TGTGCCAGCAGCTTGGCGGCGGGGGGTCGGTCAGATACGCAGTATTTT
TRBJ1-2 | . | TRBV27 | . | CASSSPTGATGGYTF | TGTGCCAGCAGTTCCCCTACCGGGGCAACCGGAGGCTACACCTTC
TRBJ2-7 | . | TRBV6-6 | TRBD1 | CVSSPWDSIYEQYF | TGCGTCAGCAGTCCATGGGACAGTATCTACGAGCAGTACTTC
TRBJ1-1 | . | TRBV7-2 | . | CASSSNLAEAFF | TGTGCCAGCAGCTCAAATCTAGCTGAAGCTTTCTTT
TRBJ2-3 | many | TRBV4-3 | . | CASSQGSVLQSDTQYF | TGCGCCAGCAGCCAAGGAAGTGTCCTACAATCGGATACGCAGTATTTT
TRBJ1-5 | . | TRBV30 | TRBD1 | CAWSPGTGYSGNQPQHF | TGTGCCTGGAGTCCCGGGACAGGTTATTCGGGCAATCAGCCCCAGCATTTT
TRBJ2-7 | many | TRBV5-1 | TRBD1 | CASSSGTGYIYEQYF | TGCGCCAGCAGCTCCGGGACAGGGTACATCTACGAGCAGTACTTC
TRBJ1-2 | . | TRBV5-1 | . | CASSLAYSRTNYGYTF | TGCGCCAGCAGCTTGGCCTACAGCAGGACTAACTATGGCTACACCTTC
TRBJ1-4 | . | TRBV20-1 | TRBD1 | CSARLLTGGEKLFF | TGCAGTGCTAGACTCCTGACAGGGGGGGAAAAACTGTTTTTT
TRBJ2-5 | many | TRBV9 | TRBD2 | CASSVAPSGEETQYF | TGTGCCAGCAGCGTGGCTCCTAGCGGGGAAGAGACCCAGTACTTC
TRBJ2-6 | many | TRBV6-2/TRBV6-3 | TRBD1 | CASSSGQMSSGANVLTF | TGTGCCAGCAGTTCGGGACAGATGAGCTCTGGGGCCAACGTCCTGACTTTC
TRBJ2-5 | many | TRBV7-9 | TRBD1 | CASSPDRGGETQYF | TGTGCCAGCAGCCCGGACAGGGGTGGCGAGACCCAGTACTTC
TRBJ2-3 | many | TRBV6-5 | TRBD1 | CASSDRGFSTDTQYF | TGTGCCAGCAGCGACAGGGGCTTTAGCACAGATACGCAGTATTTT
TRBJ2-3 | . | TRBV4-3 | . | CASSPLACPPTDTQYF | TGCGCCAGCAGCCCCCTCGCCTGCCCTCCCACAGATACGCAGTATTTT
TRBJ1-2 | many | TRBV6-6 | TRBD1 | CASTGDSLNYGYTF | TGTGCCAGCACCGGGGACAGCCTTAACTATGGCTACACCTTC
TRBJ1-2 | many | TRBV6-6 | . | CASSYSGNSNYGYTF | TGTGCCAGCAGTTACTCTGGCAATTCTAACTATGGCTACACCTTC
TRBJ1-1 | . | TRBV20-1 | . | CSADSWPEAFF | TGCAGTGCGGACAGTTGGCCTGAAGCTTTCTTT
TRBJ1-1 | . | TRBV4-2 | TRBD1 | CASSPGQEWFTEAFF | TGTGCCAGCAGCCCCGGACAGGAGTGGTTCACTGAAGCTTTCTTT
TRBJ1-4 | . | TRBV5-1 | TRBD1 | CASSNGQGGTNEKRFF | TGCGCCAGCAGCAACGGACAGGGGGGAACTAATGAAAAACGGTTTTTT
TRBJ2-7 | many | TRBV9 | . | CASSQGVGQGRYEQYF | TGTGCCAGCAGCCAAGGGGTCGGACAAGGGCGATACGAGCAGTACTTC
TRBJ1-1 | . | TRBV5-1 | . | CASSLRSITEAFF | TGCGCCAGCAGCTTGAGATCCATAACTGAAGCTTTCTTT
TRBJ1-5 | many | TRBV4-3 | . | CASSQGESQPQHF | TGCGCCAGCAGCCAAGGGGAGAGTCAGCCCCAGCATTTT
TRBJ1-6 | . | TRBV7-3 | TRBD1 | CASSPTGESPLHF | TGTGCCAGCAGCCCCACAGGGGAATCACCCCTCCACTTT
TRBJ1-5 | many | TRBV13 | TRBD1 | CASSLGGQGSNQPQHF | TGTGCCAGCAGCTTAGGTGGACAGGGATCCAATCAGCCCCAGCATTTT
TRBJ2-5 | many | TRBV18 | TRBD2 | CASSRDASGGQETQYF | TGTGCCAGCTCACGGGACGCTAGCGGGGGACAAGAGACCCAGTACTTC
TRBJ2-5 | . | TRBV5-4 | . | CASSDGSRETQYF | TGTGCCAGCAGCGACGGGAGCAGAGAGACCCAGTACTTC
TRBJ1-1 | many | TRBV5-1 | TRBD1 | CASSPDRVRSTEAFF | TGCGCCAGCAGCCCGGACAGGGTCAGGAGCACTGAAGCTTTCTTT
TRBJ2-1 | many | TRBV7-9 | TRBD1 | CASSLKGQGLNEQFF | TGTGCCAGCAGCTTAAAGGGACAGGGGTTAAATGAGCAGTTCTTC
TRBJ2-5 | many | TRBV6-1 | . | CASSEAATQYF | TGTGCCAGCAGTGAGGCGGCGACCCAGTACTTC
TRBJ2-3 | . | TRBV24-1 | TRBD2 | CATSDWGGGSEDTQYF | TGTGCCACCAGTGATTGGGGGGGGGGGAGTGAGGATACGCAGTATTTT
TRBJ1-6 | . | TRBV5-1 | TRBD1 | CASSLTGTGASNSPLHF | TGCGCCAGCAGCTTAACCGGGACAGGGGCCAGTAATTCACCCCTCCACTTT
TRBJ1-2 | . | TRBV3-1 | . | CASSSAGTSYDYTF | TGTGCCAGCAGTTCGGCCGGAACCTCCTATGACTACACCTTC